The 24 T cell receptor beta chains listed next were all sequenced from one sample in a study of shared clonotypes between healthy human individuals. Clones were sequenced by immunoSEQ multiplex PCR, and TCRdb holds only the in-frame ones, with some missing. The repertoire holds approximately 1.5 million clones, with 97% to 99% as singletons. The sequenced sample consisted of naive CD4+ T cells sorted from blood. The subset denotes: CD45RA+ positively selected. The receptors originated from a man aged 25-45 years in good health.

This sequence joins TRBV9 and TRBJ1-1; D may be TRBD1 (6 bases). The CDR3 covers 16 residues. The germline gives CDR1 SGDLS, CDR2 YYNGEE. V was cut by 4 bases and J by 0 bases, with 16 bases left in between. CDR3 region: CASSLLDRFMNTEAFF. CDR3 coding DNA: TGTGCCAGCAGCCTGTTAGACAGGTTTATGAACACTGAAGCTTTCTTT.

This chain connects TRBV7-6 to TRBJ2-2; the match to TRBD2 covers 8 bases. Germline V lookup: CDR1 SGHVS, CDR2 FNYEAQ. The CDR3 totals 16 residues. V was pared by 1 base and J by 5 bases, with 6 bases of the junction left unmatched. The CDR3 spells CASSLEPVAGTGELFF. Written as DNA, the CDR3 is TGTGCCAGCAGCTTAGAGCCAGTAGCGGGAACCGGGGAGCTGTTTTTT.

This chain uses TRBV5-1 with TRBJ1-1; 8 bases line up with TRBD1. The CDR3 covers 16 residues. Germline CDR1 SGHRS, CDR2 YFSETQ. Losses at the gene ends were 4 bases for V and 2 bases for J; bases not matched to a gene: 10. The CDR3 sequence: CASSPQGGTINTEAFF. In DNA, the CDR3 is TGCGCCAGCAGCCCACAGGGGGGAACAATCAACACTGAAGCTTTCTTT.

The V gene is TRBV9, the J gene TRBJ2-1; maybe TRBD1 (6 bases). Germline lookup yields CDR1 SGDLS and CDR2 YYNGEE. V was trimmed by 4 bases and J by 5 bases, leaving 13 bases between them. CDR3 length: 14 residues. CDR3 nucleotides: TGTGCCAGCAGCCCCGGCAGGGGAAACAATGAGCAGTTCTTC. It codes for CASSPGRGNNEQFF.

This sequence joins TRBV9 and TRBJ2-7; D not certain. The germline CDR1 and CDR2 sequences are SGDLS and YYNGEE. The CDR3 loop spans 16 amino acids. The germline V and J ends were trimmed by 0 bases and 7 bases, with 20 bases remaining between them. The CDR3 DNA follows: TGTGCCAGCAGCGTAGGGGTGGGAAGCAGTATAGGGGAGCAGTACTTC. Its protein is CASSVGVGSSIGEQYF.

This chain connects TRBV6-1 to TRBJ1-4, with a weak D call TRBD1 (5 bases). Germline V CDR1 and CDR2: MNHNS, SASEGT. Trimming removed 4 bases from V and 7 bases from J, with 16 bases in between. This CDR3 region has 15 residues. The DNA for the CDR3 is TGTGCCAGCAGTGCCACCGGGACCGGCCTTGAAAAACTGTTTTTT. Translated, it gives CASSATGTGLEKLFF.

The CDR3 sequence is CASSVGSKANLYEQYF. The CDR3 bases are TGTGCCAGCAGCGTAGGGTCCAAGGCCAACCTTTACGAGCAGTACTTC. This sequence joins TRBV9 and TRBJ2-7; unclear D gene. V lost 0 bases, J lost 4 bases, and 17 bases lay in between. Germline CDR1 SGDLS, CDR2 YYNGEE. The CDR3 has 16 amino acids.

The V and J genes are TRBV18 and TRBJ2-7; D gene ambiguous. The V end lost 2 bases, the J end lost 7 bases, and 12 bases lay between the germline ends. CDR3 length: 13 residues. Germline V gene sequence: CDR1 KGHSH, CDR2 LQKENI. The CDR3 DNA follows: TGTGCCAGCTCACCAACTGCCCAGGTAGAGCAGTACTTC. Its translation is CASSPTAQVEQYF.

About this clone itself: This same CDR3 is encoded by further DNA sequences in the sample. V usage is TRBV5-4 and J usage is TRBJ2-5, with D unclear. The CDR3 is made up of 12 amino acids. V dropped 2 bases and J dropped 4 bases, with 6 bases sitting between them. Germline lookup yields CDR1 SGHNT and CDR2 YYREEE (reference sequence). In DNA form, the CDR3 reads TGTGCCAGCAGCTTACCTACAGAGACCCAGTACTTC. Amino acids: CASSLPTETQYF.

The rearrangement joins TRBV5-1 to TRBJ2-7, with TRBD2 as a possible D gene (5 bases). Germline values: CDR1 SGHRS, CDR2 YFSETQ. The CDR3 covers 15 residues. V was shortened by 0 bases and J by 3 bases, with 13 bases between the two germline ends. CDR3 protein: CASSLAVGRDYEQYF. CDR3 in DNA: TGCGCCAGCAGCTTGGCTGTTGGACGGGACTACGAGCAGTACTTC.

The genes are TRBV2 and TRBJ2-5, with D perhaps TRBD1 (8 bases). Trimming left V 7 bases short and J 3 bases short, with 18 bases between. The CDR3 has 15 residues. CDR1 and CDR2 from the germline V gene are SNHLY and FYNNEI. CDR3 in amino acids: CASNPDRGGEETQYF. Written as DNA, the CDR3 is TGTGCCAGCAACCCTGACAGGGGAGGGGAAGAGACCCAGTACTTC.

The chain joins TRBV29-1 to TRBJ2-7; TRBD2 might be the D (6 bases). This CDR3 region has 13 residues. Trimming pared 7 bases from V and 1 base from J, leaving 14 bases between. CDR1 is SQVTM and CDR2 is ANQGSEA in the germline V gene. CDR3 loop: CSASSARSYEQYF. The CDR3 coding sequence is TGCAGCGCTTCTAGCGCCCGATCCTACGAGCAGTACTTC.

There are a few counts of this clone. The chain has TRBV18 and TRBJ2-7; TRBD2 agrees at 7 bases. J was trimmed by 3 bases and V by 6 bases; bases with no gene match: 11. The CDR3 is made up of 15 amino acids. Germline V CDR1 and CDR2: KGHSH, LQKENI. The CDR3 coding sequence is TGTGCCAGCTCCTGCCTCATGGCGGGAGACTACGAGCAGTACTTC. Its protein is CASSCLMAGDYEQYF. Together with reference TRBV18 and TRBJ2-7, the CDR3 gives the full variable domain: NAGVMQNPRHLVRRRGQEARLRCSPMKGHSHVYWYRQLPEEGLKFMVYLQKENIIDESGMPKERFSAEFPKEGPSILRIQQVVRGDSAAYFCASSCLMAGDYEQYFGPGTRLTVT.

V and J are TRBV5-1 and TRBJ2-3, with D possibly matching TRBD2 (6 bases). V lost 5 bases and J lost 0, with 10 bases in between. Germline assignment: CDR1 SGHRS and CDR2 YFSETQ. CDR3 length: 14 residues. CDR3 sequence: CASRIGTSTDTQYF. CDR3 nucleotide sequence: TGCGCCAGCAGAATCGGGACTAGCACAGATACGCAGTATTTT.

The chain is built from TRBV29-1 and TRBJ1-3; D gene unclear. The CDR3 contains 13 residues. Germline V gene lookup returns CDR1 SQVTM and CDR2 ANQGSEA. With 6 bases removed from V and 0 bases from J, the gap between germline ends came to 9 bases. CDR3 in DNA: TGCAGCGTGGCTATCGACTCTGGAAACACCATATATTTT. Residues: CSVAIDSGNTIYF.

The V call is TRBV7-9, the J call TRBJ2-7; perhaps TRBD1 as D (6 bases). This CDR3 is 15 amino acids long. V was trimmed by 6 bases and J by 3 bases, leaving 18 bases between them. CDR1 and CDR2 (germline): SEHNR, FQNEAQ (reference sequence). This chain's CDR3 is CASRYTRTALYEQYF. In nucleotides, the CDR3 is TGTGCCAGCAGGTATACACGGACAGCGCTCTACGAGCAGTACTTC.

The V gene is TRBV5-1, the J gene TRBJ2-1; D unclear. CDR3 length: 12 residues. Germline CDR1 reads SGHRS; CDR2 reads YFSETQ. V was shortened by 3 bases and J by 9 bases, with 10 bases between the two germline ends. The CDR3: CASSSNIGEQFF. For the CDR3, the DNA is TGCGCCAGCAGCTCAAACATCGGTGAGCAGTTCTTC.

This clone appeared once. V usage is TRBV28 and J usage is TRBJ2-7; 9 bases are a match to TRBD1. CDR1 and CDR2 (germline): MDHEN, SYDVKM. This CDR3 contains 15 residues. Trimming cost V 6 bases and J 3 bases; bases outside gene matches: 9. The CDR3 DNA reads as TGTGCCAGCAGAACCCCCGGACAGGGGCGCTACGAGCAGTACTTC. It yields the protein CASRTPGQGRYEQYF.

The CDR3 spells CASSLQGPTEAFF. CDR3 DNA: TGTGCCAGCAGTTTACAGGGACCCACTGAAGCTTTCTTT. The chain carries TRBV11-2 and TRBJ1-1, with D maybe TRBD1 (6 bases). The CDR3 is made up of 13 amino acids. Per the germline V gene, CDR1 is SGHAT and CDR2 is FQNNGV. With 6 bases removed from V and 4 bases from J, the gap between germline ends came to 12 bases. The full variable domain, completed using reference TRBV11-2 and TRBJ1-1, is EAGVAQSPRYKIIEKRQSVAFWCNPISGHATLYWYQQILGQGPKLLIQFQNNGVVDDSQLPKDRFSAERLKGVDSTLKIQPAKLEDSAVYLCASSLQGPTEAFFGQGTRLTVV.

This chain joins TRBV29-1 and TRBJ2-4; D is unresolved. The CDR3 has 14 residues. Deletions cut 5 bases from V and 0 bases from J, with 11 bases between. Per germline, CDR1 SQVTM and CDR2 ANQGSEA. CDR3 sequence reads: CSVRIGPAKNIQYF. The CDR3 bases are TGCAGCGTTAGGATAGGGCCAGCCAAAAACATTCAGTACTTC.

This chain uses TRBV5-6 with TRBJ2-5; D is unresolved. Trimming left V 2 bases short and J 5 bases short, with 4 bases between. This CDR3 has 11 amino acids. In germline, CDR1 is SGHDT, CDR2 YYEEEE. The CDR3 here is CASSFLETQYF. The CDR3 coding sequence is TGTGCCAGCAGCTTTCTGGAGACCCAGTACTTC.

CDR3 coding DNA: TGTGCCAGTAGTATTACCAGGGGGAACACTGAAGCTTTCTTT. It yields the protein CASSITRGNTEAFF. The chain has TRBV19 and TRBJ1-1, with D possibly being TRBD1 (6 bases). From germline, CDR1 is LNHDA and CDR2 SQIVND (reference sequence). This CDR3 spans 14 amino acids. Between the trimmed V and J ends, which lost 3 bases and 1 base, there was a span of 9 bases.

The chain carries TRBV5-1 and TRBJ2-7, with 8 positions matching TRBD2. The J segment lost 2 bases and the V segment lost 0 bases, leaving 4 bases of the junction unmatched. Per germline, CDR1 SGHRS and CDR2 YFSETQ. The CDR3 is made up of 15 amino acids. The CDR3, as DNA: TGCGCCAGCAGCTTGGGCAGCGGGAGTACCTACGAGCAGTACTTC. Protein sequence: CASSLGSGSTYEQYF.

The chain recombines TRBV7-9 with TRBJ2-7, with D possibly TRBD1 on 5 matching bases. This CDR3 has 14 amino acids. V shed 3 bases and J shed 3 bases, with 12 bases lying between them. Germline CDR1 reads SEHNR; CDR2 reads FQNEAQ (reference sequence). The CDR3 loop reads CASSFNTGDYEQYF. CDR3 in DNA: TGTGCCAGCAGCTTTAATACAGGTGACTACGAGCAGTACTTC.